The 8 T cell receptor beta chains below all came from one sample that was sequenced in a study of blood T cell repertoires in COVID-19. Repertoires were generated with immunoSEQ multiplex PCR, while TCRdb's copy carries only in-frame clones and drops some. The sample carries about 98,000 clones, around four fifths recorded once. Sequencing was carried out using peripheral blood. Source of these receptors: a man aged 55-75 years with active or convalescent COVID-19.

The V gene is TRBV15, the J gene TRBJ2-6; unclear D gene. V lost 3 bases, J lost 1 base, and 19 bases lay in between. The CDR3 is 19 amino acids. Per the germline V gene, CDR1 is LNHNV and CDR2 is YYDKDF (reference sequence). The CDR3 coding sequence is TGTGCCACCAGCAGCCCCCTCGGTCACAGCTCGTCTGGGGCCAACGTCCTGACTTTC. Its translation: CATSSPLGHSSSGANVLTF.

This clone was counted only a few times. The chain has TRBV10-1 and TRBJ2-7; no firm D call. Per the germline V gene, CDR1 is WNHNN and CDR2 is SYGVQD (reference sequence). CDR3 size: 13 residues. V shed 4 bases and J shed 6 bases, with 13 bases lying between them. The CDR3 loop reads CASSVLRIGEQYF. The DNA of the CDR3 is TGCGCCAGCAGTGTTCTCAGGATTGGCGAGCAGTACTTC.

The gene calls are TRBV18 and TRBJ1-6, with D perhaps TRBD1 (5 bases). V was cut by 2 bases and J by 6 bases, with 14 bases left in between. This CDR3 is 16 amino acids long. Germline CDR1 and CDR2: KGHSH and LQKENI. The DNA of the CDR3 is TGTGCCAGCTCACCAAGGGGTCAGGTGACTAATTCACCCCTCCACTTT. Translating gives CASSPRGQVTNSPLHF.

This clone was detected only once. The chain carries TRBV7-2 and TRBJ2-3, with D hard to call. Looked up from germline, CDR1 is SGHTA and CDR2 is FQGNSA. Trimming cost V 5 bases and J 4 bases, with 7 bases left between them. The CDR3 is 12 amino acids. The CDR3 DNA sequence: TGTGCCAGCAGCCCACCAGCAGATACGCAGTATTTT. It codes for CASSPPADTQYF.

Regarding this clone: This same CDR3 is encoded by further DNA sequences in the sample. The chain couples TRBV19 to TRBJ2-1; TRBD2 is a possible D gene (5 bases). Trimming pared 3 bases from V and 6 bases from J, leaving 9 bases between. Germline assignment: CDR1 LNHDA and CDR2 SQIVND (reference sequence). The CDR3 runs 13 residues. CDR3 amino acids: CASSISRGNEQFF. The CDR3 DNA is TGTGCCAGTAGTATCTCCCGGGGCAATGAGCAGTTCTTC.

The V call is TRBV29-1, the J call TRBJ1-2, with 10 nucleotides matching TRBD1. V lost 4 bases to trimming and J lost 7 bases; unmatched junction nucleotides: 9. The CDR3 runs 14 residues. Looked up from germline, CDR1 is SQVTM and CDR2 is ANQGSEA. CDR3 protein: CSVAPRQGATGYTF. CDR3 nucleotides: TGCAGCGTTGCCCCTAGACAGGGGGCGACTGGCTACACCTTC. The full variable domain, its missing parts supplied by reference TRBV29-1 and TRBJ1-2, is SAVISQKPSRDICQRGTSLTIQCQVDSQVTMMFWYRQQPGQSLTLIATANQGSEATYESGFVIDKFPISRPNLTFSTLTVSNMSPEDSSIYLCSVAPRQGATGYTFGSGTRLTVV.

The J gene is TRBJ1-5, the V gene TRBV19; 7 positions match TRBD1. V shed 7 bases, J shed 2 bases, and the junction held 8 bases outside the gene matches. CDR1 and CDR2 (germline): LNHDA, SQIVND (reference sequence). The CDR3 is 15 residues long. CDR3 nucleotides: TGTGCCAGTAACCCAGACAGGGAGGGCAATCAGCCCCAGCATTTT. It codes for CASNPDREGNQPQHF.

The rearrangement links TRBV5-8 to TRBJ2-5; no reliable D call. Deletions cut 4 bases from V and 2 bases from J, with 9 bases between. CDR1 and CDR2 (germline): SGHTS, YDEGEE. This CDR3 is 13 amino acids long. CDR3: CASSLDGQETQYF. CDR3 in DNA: TGTGCCAGCAGCCTCGACGGGCAAGAGACCCAGTACTTC.